Listed below are T cell receptor beta chains from one sample, sequenced in a study of CD8 T cells in ankylosing spondylitis. One entry per CDR3 protein results from TCRdb running MiXCR on the 5' RACE reads. In the table there are hundreds of thousands of distinct CDR3 sequences, more than 15% of which are singletons. The sequenced sample consisted of blood, either unsorted or a sorted T cell fraction (not recorded which). The receptors stem from a male donor with ankylosing spondylitis. The CDR3 runs from the conserved cysteine through the conserved F or W. Each record gives: D gene, J gene, V gene, clone size, CDR3 protein, CDR3 DNA. The D gene is left open where the match is weak. Clone size, where shown, is once, few, many, or a class for clones that have expanded.

TRBD1 | TRBJ1-2 | TRBV27 | NA | CASRTKTGGIYGYTF | TGTGCCAGCAGGACCAAGACAGGGGGCATCTATGGCTACACCTTC
NA | TRBJ2-7 | TRBV2 | once | CANSEGQLSYEQYF | TGTGCCAACAGTGAGGGTCAGCTCTCCTACGAGCAGTACTTC
TRBD2 | TRBJ2-3 | TRBV12-3/TRBV12-4 | few | CASSLQREGTDTQYF | TGTGCCAGCAGTTTACAGCGGGAGGGGACAGATACGCAGTATTTT
NA | TRBJ1-2 | TRBV2 | NA | CASRTQGYGYTF | TGTGCCAGCAGGACGCAGGGATACGGCTACACCTTC
NA | TRBJ1-1 | TRBV3-1 | NA | CASSQDGREAFF | TGTGCCAGCAGCCAAGATGGTAGGGAAGCTTTCTTT
NA | TRBJ2-1 | TRBV9 | few | CASSVVGSLNKNEQFF | TGTGCCAGCAGCGTAGTTGGTAGTCTGAATAAAAATGAGCAGTTCTTC
NA | TRBJ2-4 | TRBV10-3 | few | CAISVGQRGNIQYF | TGTGCCATCAGTGTCGGTCAACGAGGAAACATTCAGTACTTC
TRBD1 | TRBJ2-1 | TRBV5-1 | few | CASSWEAPDRGGQFF | TGCGCCAGCAGCTGGGAAGCCCCCGACAGGGGGGGGCAGTTCTTC
TRBD2 | TRBJ2-3 | TRBV6-5 | few | CASSYFASGGADTQYF | TGTGCCAGCAGTTACTTCGCTAGCGGGGGGGCAGATACGCAGTATTTT
NA | TRBJ2-7 | TRBV7-8 | few | CASSLEVSHYEQYF | TGTGCCAGCAGCTTAGAGGTCAGTCACTACGAGCAGTACTTC
NA | TRBJ2-7 | TRBV5-1 | few | CASSLGQSQQYF | TGCGCCAGCAGCTTGGGCCAGAGCCAGCAGTACTTC
TRBD1 | TRBJ1-4 | TRBV10-3 | many | CAIRWTGNEKLFF | TGTGCCATCAGGTGGACAGGGAATGAAAAACTGTTTTTT
NA | TRBJ1-4 | TRBV5-1 | many | CASSLDLNEKLFF | TGCGCCAGCAGCTTGGACTTAAATGAAAAACTGTTTTTT
TRBD2 | TRBJ2-3 | TRBV5-1 | few | CASSLSGGLRTDTQYF | TGCGCCAGCAGCCTTAGCGGGGGGCTACGCACAGATACGCAGTATTTT
NA | TRBJ2-1 | TRBV24-1 | few | CATSDSHHSSSYNEQFF | TGTGCCACCAGTGATAGTCACCACTCGAGCTCCTACAATGAGCAGTTCTTC
NA | TRBJ2-6 | TRBV6-5 | few | CASSYTVRSGANVLTF | TGTGCCAGCAGTTACACAGTCAGATCTGGGGCCAACGTCCTGACTTTC
NA | TRBJ2-3 | TRBV11-2 | many | CASSLLPADTQYF | TGTGCCAGCAGCCTCCTTCCGGCAGATACGCAGTATTTT
NA | TRBJ1-2 | TRBV5-5 | many | CASSFSGQSNGYTF | TGTGCCAGCAGCTTTAGTGGACAGTCAAATGGCTACACCTTC
TRBD1 | TRBJ1-4 | TRBV7-3 | NA | CASSLTGTGAEKLFF | TGTGCCAGCAGCTTAACCGGGACAGGTGCTGAAAAACTGTTTTTT
TRBD2 | TRBJ2-1 | TRBV24-1 | few | CATSDSQRGSYNEQFF | TGTGCCACCAGTGATTCCCAGCGGGGATCCTACAATGAGCAGTTCTTC
TRBD1 | TRBJ2-3 | TRBV20-1 | NA | CSAYPGLRPKQGADTQYF | TGCAGTGCGTACCCCGGGTTGCGCCCAAAACAGGGGGCAGATACGCAGTATTTT
NA | TRBJ2-7 | TRBV6-2/TRBV6-3 | NA | CASWTGGLSYEQYF | TGTGCCAGCTGGACGGGGGGCCTCTCCTACGAGCAGTACTTC
NA | TRBJ2-1 | TRBV4-1 | few | CASSSGGRGLGNEQFF | TGCGCCAGCAGCTCGGGAGGCAGGGGGCTTGGGAATGAGCAGTTCTTC
NA | TRBJ1-3 | TRBV7-9 | NA | CASSLVFPAGNTIYF | TGTGCCAGCAGCTTAGTTTTCCCAGCTGGAAACACCATATATTTT
NA | TRBJ1-1 | TRBV29-1 | NA | CSVEEQGVVSEAFF | TGCAGCGTTGAGGAACAGGGAGTTGTCTCTGAAGCTTTCTTT
TRBD2 | TRBJ2-7 | TRBV2 | NA | CASSGGGTSGSNEQYF | TGTGCCAGCAGTGGAGGGGGGACTAGCGGGAGCAACGAGCAGTACTTC
NA | TRBJ2-7 | TRBV5-1 | few | CASSSGTLSLEQYF | TGCGCCAGCAGCTCCGGGACTCTCTCCCTCGAGCAGTACTTC
NA | TRBJ2-3 | TRBV5-1 | few | CASRVGADTQYF | TGCGCCAGCAGAGTAGGGGCGGATACGCAGTATTTT
NA | TRBJ1-2 | TRBV11-2 | NA | CASSVQGRGYTF | TGTGCCAGCAGCGTACAGGGCCGTGGCTACACCTTC
TRBD1 | TRBJ1-1 | TRBV29-1 | few | CSVTGGTEAFF | TGCAGCGTTACAGGGGGCACTGAAGCTTTCTTT
NA | TRBJ2-6 | TRBV12-3/TRBV12-4 | many | CASSLVGANVLTF | TGTGCCAGCAGTTTAGTTGGGGCCAACGTCCTGACTTTC
NA | TRBJ2-5 | TRBV11-2 | NA | CASSPVGAPPRYF | TGTGCCAGCAGCCCAGTAGGAGCTCCCCCACGGTACTTC
TRBD2 | TRBJ2-3 | TRBV2 | NA | CASREGRVQRDTQYF | TGTGCCAGCAGAGAAGGGAGGGTCCAGCGGGATACGCAGTATTTT
TRBD2 | TRBJ2-5 | TRBV7-9 | NA | CASSSATSGREETQYF | TGTGCCAGCAGCAGTGCGACTAGCGGGAGAGAAGAGACCCAGTACTTC
TRBD1 | TRBJ1-5 | TRBV5-8 | NA | CASSAGQRSNQPQHF | TGTGCCAGCAGCGCGGGACAGAGGAGCAATCAGCCCCAGCATTTT
TRBD2 | TRBJ2-3 | TRBV7-9 | few | CASSLASGGSDTQYF | TGTGCCAGCAGCTTAGCTTCGGGGGGTTCAGATACGCAGTATTTT
TRBD2 | TRBJ2-7 | TRBV5-1 | few | CASSLTPHSGGGYEQYF | TGCGCCAGCAGCCTCACCCCTCATAGCGGGGGGGGCTACGAGCAGTACTTC
TRBD1 | TRBJ1-6 | TRBV12-3/TRBV12-4 | NA | CASSPRQGSDSPLHF | TGTGCCAGCAGTCCCCGACAGGGCTCCGATTCACCCCTCCACTTT
TRBD1 | TRBJ1-4 | TRBV6-1 | few | CASRDRGLREKLFF | TGTGCCAGCAGGGACAGGGGGCTAAGGGAAAAACTGTTTTTT
TRBD1 | TRBJ2-7 | TRBV5-1 | NA | CASTHWTGGGYEQYF | TGCGCCAGCACCCATTGGACAGGGGGAGGCTACGAGCAGTACTTC
NA | TRBJ2-6 | TRBV3-1 | NA | CASAGRSGANVLTF | TGTGCCAGTGCTGGGCGCTCTGGGGCCAACGTCCTGACTTTC
NA | TRBJ2-7 | TRBV29-1 | NA | CSVGRGRYEQYF | TGCAGCGTTGGAAGGGGGAGGTACGAGCAGTACTTC
NA | TRBJ1-2 | TRBV14 | NA | CASSNTERGGYTF | TGTGCCAGCAGTAATACAGAGAGGGGTGGCTACACCTTC
NA | TRBJ2-7 | TRBV5-5 | many | CASTLDGYEQYF | TGTGCCAGCACCTTGGACGGCTACGAGCAGTACTTC
NA | TRBJ1-4 | TRBV4-1 | few | CASSQFTRDEEKLFF | TGCGCCAGCAGCCAGTTTACCAGGGATGAAGAAAAACTGTTTTTT